Below, one T cell receptor (beta chain) is given with its context. Its antigen is not identified. The data are from a study of cytomegalovirus exposure and HLA in healthy donors. Study-wide results and caveats: Analysis performed later showed TCR beta chains linked to HLA being more clonally expanded than equally common others. TCR beta V- and J-gene trimming, according to a later analysis, was linked to a missense DCLRE1C variant. According to reports, the classifier identified cytomegalovirus status with high specificity and sensitivity.

Germline loops: CDR1 LNHDA, CDR2 SQIVND (reference sequence). The CDR3 contains 20 residues. Trimming cost V 3 bases and J 6 bases, with 32 bases left between them. Vbeta (60) and Jbeta (13) primers were used in the PCR. Sequencing was performed with immunoSEQ multiplex PCR; in TCRdb, only in-frame clones are kept and a portion is missing. The sample lists 150,000 to 200,000 clones; 65% to 70% were seen once. The chain recombines TRBV19 with TRBJ1-1, with D perhaps TRBD1 (5 bases). Sequencing used PBMCs. This sequence originates from a woman aged 18-29 years in good health and CMV-seropositive. For the CDR3, the DNA is TGTGCCAGTAGTATGATTGGACGGGTGGAGACAGCCCGGAGAGTATCTGAAGCTTTCTTT. It is translated as CASSMIGRVETARRVSEAFF.